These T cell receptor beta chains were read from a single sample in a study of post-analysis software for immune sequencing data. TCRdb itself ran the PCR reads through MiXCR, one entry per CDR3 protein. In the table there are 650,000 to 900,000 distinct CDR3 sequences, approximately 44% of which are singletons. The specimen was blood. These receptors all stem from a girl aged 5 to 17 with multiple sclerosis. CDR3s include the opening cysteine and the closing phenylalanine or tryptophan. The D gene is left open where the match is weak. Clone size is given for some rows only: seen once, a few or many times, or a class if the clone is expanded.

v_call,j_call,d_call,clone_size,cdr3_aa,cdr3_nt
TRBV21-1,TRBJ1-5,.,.,CASSPFAGGYEEQPQHF,TGTGCCAGCAGCCCCTTTGCCGGTGGGTACGAAGAACAGCCCCAGCATTTT
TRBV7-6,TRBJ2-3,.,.,CASSPFFGSTVAGVTQYF,TGTGCCAGCAGCCCCTTCTTCGGGTCTACTGTCGCGGGTGTTACGCAGTATTTT
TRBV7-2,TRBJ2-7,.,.,CASSFSPAEPYEQYF,TGTGCCAGCAGCTTTAGCCCGGCAGAGCCCTACGAGCAGTACTTC
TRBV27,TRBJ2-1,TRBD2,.,CASSLSVLWASGSAQQFF,TGTGCCAGCAGTTTATCAGTGCTGTGGGCTAGCGGGAGCGCCCAGCAGTTCTTC
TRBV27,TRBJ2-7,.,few,CASSPGRSSYEQYF,TGTGCCAGCAGTCCCGGACGGAGCTCCTACGAGCAGTACTTC
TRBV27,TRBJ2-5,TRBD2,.,CASSPRWEGRETQYF,TGTGCCAGCAGTCCCAGATGGGAGGGCCGAGAGACCCAGTACTTC
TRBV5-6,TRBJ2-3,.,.,CASSLETPVADTQYF,TGTGCCAGCAGCTTGGAGACTCCAGTCGCAGATACGCAGTATTTT
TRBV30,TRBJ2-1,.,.,CAWAVGTYNEQFF,TGTGCCTGGGCCGTGGGGACTTACAATGAGCAGTTCTTC
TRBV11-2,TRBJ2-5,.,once,CASSLMSSGLQETQYF,TGTGCCAGCAGCTTAATGTCCTCCGGCCTCCAAGAGACCCAGTACTTC
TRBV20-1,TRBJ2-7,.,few,CSARRSTSTYEQYF,TGCAGTGCTAGAAGGTCTACGAGTACCTACGAGCAGTACTTC
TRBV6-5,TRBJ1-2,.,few,CASSYRAADGYTF,TGTGCCAGCAGTTACAGGGCGGCGGATGGCTACACCTTC
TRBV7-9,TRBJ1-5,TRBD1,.,CASSLEGAPNQPQHF,TGTGCCAGCAGCTTAGAGGGGGCTCCCAATCAGCCCCAGCATTTT
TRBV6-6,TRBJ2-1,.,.,CASSYQRGDEQFF,TGTGCCAGTAGTTACCAACGAGGCGATGAGCAGTTCTTC
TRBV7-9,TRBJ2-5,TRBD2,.,CASTPTSGRAETQYF,TGTGCCAGCACCCCCACTAGCGGGAGAGCAGAGACCCAGTACTTC
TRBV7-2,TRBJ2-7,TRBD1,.,CASSLERGGRGSYEQYF,TGTGCCAGCAGCTTAGAACGAGGAGGCAGGGGGTCCTACGAGCAGTACTTC
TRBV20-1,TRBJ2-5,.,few,CSAREGQTQYF,TGCAGTGCTAGAGAAGGTCAGACCCAGTACTTC
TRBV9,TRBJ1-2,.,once,CASSVGRHGYTF,TGTGCCAGCAGCGTAGGACGGCATGGCTACACCTTC
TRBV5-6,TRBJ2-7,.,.,CASSLEAGDYEQYF,TGTGCCAGCAGCTTGGAGGCAGGGGACTACGAGCAGTACTTC
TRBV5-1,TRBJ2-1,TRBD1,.,CASSWDRGVNEQFF,TGCGCCAGCAGCTGGGACAGGGGGGTCAATGAGCAGTTCTTC
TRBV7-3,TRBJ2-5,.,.,CASSLTASETQYF,TGTGCCAGCAGCTTAACAGCGTCGGAGACCCAGTACTTC
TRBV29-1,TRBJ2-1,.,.,CSVEVGASRSGQFF,TGCAGCGTTGAAGTTGGCGCTAGTCGGTCTGGGCAGTTCTTC
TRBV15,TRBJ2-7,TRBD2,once,CATSGLARAVSSYEQYF,TGTGCCACCAGCGGACTAGCGAGGGCCGTCAGCTCCTACGAGCAGTACTTC
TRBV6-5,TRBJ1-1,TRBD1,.,CASSTTGVGAFF,TGTGCCAGCAGCACGACAGGGGTGGGAGCTTTCTTT
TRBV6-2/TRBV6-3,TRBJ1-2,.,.,CASSYFDNYGYTF,TGTGCCAGCAGTTACTTCGATAACTATGGCTACACCTTC
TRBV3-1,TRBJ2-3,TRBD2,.,CASSLRTSGIKTDTQYF,TGTGCCAGCAGCCTTCGGACTAGCGGGATTAAGACAGATACGCAGTATTTT
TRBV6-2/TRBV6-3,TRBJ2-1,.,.,CASSSPGGGRGREQFF,TGTGCCAGCAGCTCACCCGGGGGAGGAAGGGGTCGTGAGCAGTTCTTC
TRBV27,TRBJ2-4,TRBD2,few,CASSFSGVTSGSKQYF,TGTGCCAGCAGTTTTTCCGGTGTGACTAGCGGGAGCAAGCAGTACTTC
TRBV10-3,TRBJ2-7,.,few,CAISESGQGYYEQYF,TGTGCCATCAGTGAGTCGGGGCAGGGTTACTACGAGCAGTACTTC
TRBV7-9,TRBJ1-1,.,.,CASSRPTGLTNTEAFF,TGTGCCAGCAGCCGTCCGACGGGACTCACGAACACTGAAGCTTTCTTT
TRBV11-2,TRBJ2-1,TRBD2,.,CASSGGTNNEQFF,TGTGCCAGTTCGGGGGGGACCAACAATGAGCAGTTCTTC
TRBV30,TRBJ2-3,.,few,CAWIVGRGTDTQYF,TGTGCCTGGATCGTGGGGCGCGGCACAGATACGCAGTATTTT
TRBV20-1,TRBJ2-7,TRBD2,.,CSASSGSTGEQYF,TGCAGTGCTAGTAGCGGGAGCACGGGCGAGCAGTACTTC
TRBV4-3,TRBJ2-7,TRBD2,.,CASSQEGGRDYEQYF,TGCGCCAGCAGCCAAGAAGGCGGGAGAGACTACGAGCAGTACTTC
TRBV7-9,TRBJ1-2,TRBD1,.,CASSAKQGDGYTF,TGTGCCAGCAGCGCCAAGCAGGGGGATGGCTACACCTTC
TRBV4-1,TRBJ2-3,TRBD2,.,CASSQEYGRAIDTQYF,TGCGCCAGCAGCCAAGAATACGGGAGGGCCATAGATACGCAGTATTTT
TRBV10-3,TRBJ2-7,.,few,CAISESGDRDAYEQYF,TGTGCCATCAGTGAGTCCGGAGATAGGGATGCCTACGAGCAGTACTTC
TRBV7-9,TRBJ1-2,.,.,CASSLGGGSNYGYTF,TGTGCCAGCAGCTTAGGGGGAGGGAGCAACTATGGCTACACCTTC
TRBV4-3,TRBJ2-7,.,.,CASSQAGTVSYEQYF,TGCGCCAGCAGCCAAGCGGGGACGGTCTCCTACGAGCAGTACTTC
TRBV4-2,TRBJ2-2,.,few,CASSPQKGLRTGELFF,TGTGCCAGCAGCCCTCAGAAAGGCCTGAGAACCGGGGAGCTGTTTTTT
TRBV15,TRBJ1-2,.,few,CATSRDRGVGGGYTF,TGTGCCACCAGCAGAGATCGGGGGGTCGGCGGTGGCTACACCTTC
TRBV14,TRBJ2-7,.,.,CAGSHPGTGSSYEQYF,TGTGCCGGCAGCCATCCCGGGACTGGGAGCTCCTACGAGCAGTACTTC
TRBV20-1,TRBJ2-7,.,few,CSATPPTLIYEQYF,TGCAGTGCCACCCCTCCGACACTAATTTACGAGCAGTACTTC
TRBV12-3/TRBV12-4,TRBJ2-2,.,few,CASRLRPGELFF,TGTGCCAGCCGTCTAAGGCCCGGGGAGCTGTTTTTT
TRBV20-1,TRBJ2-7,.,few,CSAGEPNTYEQYF,TGCAGTGCTGGGGAACCGAACACCTACGAGCAGTACTTC
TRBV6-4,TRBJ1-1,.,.,CASSDGMGNTEAFF,TGTGCCAGCAGTGATGGGATGGGGAACACTGAAGCTTTCTTT
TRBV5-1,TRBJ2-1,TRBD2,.,CASSLDSLIHSGGYNEQFF,TGCGCCAGCAGCTTGGACTCCCTTATTCATAGCGGGGGCTACAATGAGCAGTTCTTC
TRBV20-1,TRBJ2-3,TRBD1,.,CSARSGTGWSTDTQYF,TGCAGTGCTAGATCCGGGACAGGGTGGAGCACAGATACGCAGTATTTT
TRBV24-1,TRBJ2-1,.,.,CATSDWGGLASKDEQFF,TGTGCCACCAGTGATTGGGGGGGGCTAGCCTCGAAAGATGAGCAGTTCTTC
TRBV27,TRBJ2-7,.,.,CASSPRPFYEQYF,TGTGCCAGCAGCCCCCGGCCCTTCTACGAGCAGTACTTC
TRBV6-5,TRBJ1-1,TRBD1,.,CASYRGRAEAFF,TGTGCCAGCTACAGGGGGCGGGCTGAAGCTTTCTTT